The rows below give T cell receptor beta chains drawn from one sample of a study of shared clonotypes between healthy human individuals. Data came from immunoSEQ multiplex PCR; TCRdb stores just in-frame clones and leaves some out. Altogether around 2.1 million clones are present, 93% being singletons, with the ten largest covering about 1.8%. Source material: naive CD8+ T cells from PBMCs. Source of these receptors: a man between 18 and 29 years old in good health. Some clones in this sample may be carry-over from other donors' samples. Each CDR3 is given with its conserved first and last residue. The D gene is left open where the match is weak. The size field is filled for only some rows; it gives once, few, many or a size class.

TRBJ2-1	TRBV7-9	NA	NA	CASHPLLANNEQFF	TGTGCCAGCCACCCCCTTTTGGCGAACAATGAGCAGTTCTTC
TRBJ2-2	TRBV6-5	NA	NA	CASSSTGELFF	TGTGCCAGCAGTTCCACCGGGGAGCTGTTTTTT
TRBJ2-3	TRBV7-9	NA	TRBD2	CASSLSSGGYTDTQYF	TGTGCCAGCAGCTTATCTAGCGGGGGATACACAGATACGCAGTATTTT
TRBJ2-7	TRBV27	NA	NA	CASSGRALEQYF	TGTGCCAGCAGTGGCAGGGCACTAGAGCAGTACTTC
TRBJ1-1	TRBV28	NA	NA	CASSPRGNTEAFF	TGTGCCAGCAGCCCTCGGGGGAACACTGAAGCTTTCTTT
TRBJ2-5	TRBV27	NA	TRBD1	CASRHTPGTGETQYF	TGTGCCAGCAGACATACTCCCGGGACAGGCGAGACCCAGTACTTC
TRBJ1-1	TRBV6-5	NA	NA	CASTKGGVMNTEAFF	TGTGCCAGCACCAAAGGTGGGGTAATGAACACTGAAGCTTTCTTT
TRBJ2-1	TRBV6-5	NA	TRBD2	CASSLLAGGHNEQFF	TGTGCCAGCAGCCTACTAGCGGGAGGCCACAATGAGCAGTTCTTC
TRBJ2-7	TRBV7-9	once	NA	CASSLPPELGVGSYEQYF	TGTGCCAGCAGCCTCCCACCGGAGCTCGGGGTCGGTTCCTACGAGCAGTACTTC
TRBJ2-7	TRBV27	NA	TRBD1	CASKPSRGTYEQYF	TGTGCCAGCAAACCCTCCAGGGGGACCTACGAGCAGTACTTC
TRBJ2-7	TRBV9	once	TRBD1	CASSEGQGVMYEQYF	TGTGCCAGCAGCGAGGGACAGGGGGTTATGTACGAGCAGTACTTC
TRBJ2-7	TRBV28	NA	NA	CASSFPREGKNEQYF	TGTGCCAGCAGTTTCCCTCGCGAGGGGAAGAACGAGCAGTACTTC
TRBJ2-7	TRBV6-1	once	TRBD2	CASSDKSSGSWDYEQYF	TGTGCCAGCAGTGACAAATCTAGCGGGAGTTGGGACTACGAGCAGTACTTC
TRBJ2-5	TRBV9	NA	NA	CASSPTNRDETQYF	TGTGCCAGCAGCCCGACCAACAGGGATGAGACCCAGTACTTC
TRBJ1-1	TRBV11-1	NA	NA	CASSLRAARQRAEAFF	TGTGCCAGCAGCTTAAGGGCAGCACGACAGCGGGCTGAAGCTTTCTTT
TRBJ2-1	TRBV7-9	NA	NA	CASSPLDLPTPNEQFF	TGTGCCAGCAGCCCACTAGATCTACCGACCCCAAATGAGCAGTTCTTC
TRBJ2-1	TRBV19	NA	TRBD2	CASSGSLAGGLANEQFF	TGTGCCAGTAGTGGTAGCCTAGCGGGAGGGTTAGCAAATGAGCAGTTCTTC
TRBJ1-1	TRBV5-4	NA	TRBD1	CASSGFLQGANTEAFF	TGTGCCAGCAGCGGGTTTTTACAGGGGGCAAATACTGAAGCTTTCTTT
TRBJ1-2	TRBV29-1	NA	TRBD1	CSVEDHRTPLQGEYGYTF	TGCAGCGTTGAAGATCACCGAACGCCGCTTCAGGGGGAATATGGCTACACCTTC
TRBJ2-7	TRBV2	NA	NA	CASEGPLSYEQYF	TGTGCCAGCGAGGGACCACTCTCCTACGAGCAGTACTTC
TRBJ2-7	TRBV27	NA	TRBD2	CASSLFGGRADEQYF	TGTGCCAGCAGTTTATTCGGCGGGAGGGCCGACGAGCAGTACTTC
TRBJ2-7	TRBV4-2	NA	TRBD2	CASSQEPSGTYEQYF	TGTGCCAGCAGCCAAGAGCCTAGCGGGACCTACGAGCAGTACTTC
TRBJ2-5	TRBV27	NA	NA	CASSLSQLGETQYF	TGTGCCAGCAGTTTATCCCAACTGGGAGAGACCCAGTACTTC
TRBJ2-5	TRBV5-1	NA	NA	CASSLRETQYF	TGCGCCAGCAGCTTGCGGGAGACCCAGTACTTC
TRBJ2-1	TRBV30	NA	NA	CACPHIGGLNNEQFF	TGTGCCTGCCCGCATATTGGGGGGCTGAACAATGAGCAGTTCTTC
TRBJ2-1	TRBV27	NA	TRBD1	CASSPDRASYNEQFF	TGTGCCAGCAGCCCGGACAGGGCCTCCTACAATGAGCAGTTCTTC
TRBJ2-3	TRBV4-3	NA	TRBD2	CASSQGLAGGPDTQYF	TGCGCCAGCAGCCAGGGACTAGCGGGAGGCCCAGATACGCAGTATTTT
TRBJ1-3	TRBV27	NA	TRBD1	CASSLLPQGADGNTIYF	TGTGCCAGCAGTTTATTACCACAGGGGGCGGATGGAAACACCATATATTTT
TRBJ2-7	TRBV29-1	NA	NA	CSVEDAGKSSYEQYF	TGCAGCGTTGAAGATGCGGGGAAGAGCTCCTACGAGCAGTACTTC
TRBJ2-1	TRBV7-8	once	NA	CASSHPRNEQFF	TGTGCCAGCAGTCACCCTCGTAATGAGCAGTTCTTC
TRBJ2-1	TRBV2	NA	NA	CASRGTHNEQFF	TGTGCCAGCAGGGGGACACACAATGAGCAGTTCTTC
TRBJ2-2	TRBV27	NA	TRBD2	CASTFAAGERTGELFF	TGTGCCAGCACGTTTGCAGCGGGAGAGCGTACCGGGGAGCTGTTTTTT
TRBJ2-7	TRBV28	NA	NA	CASSRGSHPYEQYF	TGTGCCAGCAGTCGAGGGAGCCACCCGTACGAGCAGTACTTC
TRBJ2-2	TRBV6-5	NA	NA	CASSPVAWNGELFF	TGTGCCAGCAGCCCCGTGGCCTGGAACGGGGAGCTGTTTTTT
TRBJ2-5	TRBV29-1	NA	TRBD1	CSVPTGGQETQYF	TGCAGCGTACCTACAGGGGGCCAAGAGACCCAGTACTTC
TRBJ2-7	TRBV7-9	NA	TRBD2	CASSKFGASGNYEQYF	TGTGCCAGCAGCAAATTCGGGGCTAGCGGAAACTACGAGCAGTACTTC
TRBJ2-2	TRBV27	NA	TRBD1	CASSSNIPGQGAGELFF	TGTGCCAGCAGTTCCAACATCCCGGGACAGGGGGCCGGGGAGCTGTTTTTT
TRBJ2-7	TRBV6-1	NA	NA	CASSVGGISYEQYF	TGTGCCAGCAGTGTCGGGGGTATTTCCTACGAGCAGTACTTC
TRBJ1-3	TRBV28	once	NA	CASFRVSSGNTIYF	TGTGCCAGTTTCCGGGTCTCCTCTGGAAACACCATATATTTT
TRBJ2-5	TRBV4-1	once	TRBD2	CASSQIPGREETQYF	TGCGCCAGCAGCCAAATTCCCGGGAGGGAAGAGACCCAGTACTTC
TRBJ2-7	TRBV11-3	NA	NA	CASSLARAEEQYF	TGTGCCAGCAGCTTGGCGCGGGCCGAGGAGCAGTACTTC
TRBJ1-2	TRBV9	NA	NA	CASSVDIPGENYGYTF	TGTGCCAGCAGCGTAGATATCCCAGGGGAGAACTATGGCTACACCTTC
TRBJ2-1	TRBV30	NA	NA	CAWSPPDNEQFF	TGTGCCTGGAGTCCCCCGGATAATGAGCAGTTCTTC
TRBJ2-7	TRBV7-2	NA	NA	CASSSVGSSYEQYF	TGTGCCAGCAGCTCGGTCGGTAGCTCCTACGAGCAGTACTTC
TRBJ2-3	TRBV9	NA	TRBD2	CASSVSGGTDTQYF	TGTGCCAGCAGCGTTAGCGGGGGCACAGATACGCAGTATTTT
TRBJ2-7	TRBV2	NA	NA	CASSDYGSTYEQYF	TGTGCCAGCAGTGATTATGGCAGTACCTACGAGCAGTACTTC
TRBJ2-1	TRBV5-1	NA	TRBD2	CASSLFDPLAGESDEQFF	TGCGCCAGCAGCTTGTTTGATCCTTTAGCGGGAGAATCGGATGAGCAGTTCTTC
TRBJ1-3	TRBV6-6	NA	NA	CASSPLADSGNTIYF	TGTGCCAGCAGTCCTCTAGCGGACTCTGGAAACACCATATATTTT
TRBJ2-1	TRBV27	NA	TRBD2	CASSLSSAGGASEQFF	TGTGCCAGCAGTTTATCATCGGCGGGAGGAGCGAGCGAGCAGTTCTTC
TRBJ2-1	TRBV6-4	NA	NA	CASSDVSNNEQFF	TGTGCCAGCAGTGACGTTTCCAACAATGAGCAGTTCTTC
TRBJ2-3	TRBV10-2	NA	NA	CASSGNRASTDTQYF	TGCGCCAGCAGTGGCAACAGGGCTAGCACAGATACGCAGTATTTT
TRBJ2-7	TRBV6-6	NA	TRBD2	CASSYGLASSYEQYF	TGTGCCAGCAGCTACGGACTAGCGAGCTCCTACGAGCAGTACTTC
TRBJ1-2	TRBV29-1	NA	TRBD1	CSATPTGVGYTF	TGCAGCGCCACCCCGACAGGGGTCGGCTACACCTTC
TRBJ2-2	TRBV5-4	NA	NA	CASSLHENTGELFF	TGTGCCAGCAGCTTGCATGAGAACACCGGGGAGCTGTTTTTT
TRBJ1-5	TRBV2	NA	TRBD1	CASSSGQGSNQPQHF	TGTGCCAGCAGCTCCGGACAGGGAAGCAATCAGCCCCAGCATTTT
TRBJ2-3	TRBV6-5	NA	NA	CASSYLEARDTQYF	TGTGCCAGCAGTTATTTGGAGGCCAGAGATACGCAGTATTTT
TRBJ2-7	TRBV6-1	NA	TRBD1	CASSEAQPGTGIPYEQYF	TGTGCCAGCAGTGAAGCACAACCCGGGACAGGCATTCCCTACGAGCAGTACTTC
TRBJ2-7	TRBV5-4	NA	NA	CASSPDLGASYEQYF	TGTGCCAGCAGCCCGGATCTTGGCGCATCCTACGAGCAGTACTTC
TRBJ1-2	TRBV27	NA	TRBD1	CASSERRGRAGYTF	TGTGCCAGCAGTGAGAGAAGGGGGCGCGCCGGCTACACCTTC
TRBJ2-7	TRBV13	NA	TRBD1	CASSLTRQGAHHEQYF	TGTGCCAGCAGCTTGACCCGACAGGGGGCGCATCACGAGCAGTACTTC